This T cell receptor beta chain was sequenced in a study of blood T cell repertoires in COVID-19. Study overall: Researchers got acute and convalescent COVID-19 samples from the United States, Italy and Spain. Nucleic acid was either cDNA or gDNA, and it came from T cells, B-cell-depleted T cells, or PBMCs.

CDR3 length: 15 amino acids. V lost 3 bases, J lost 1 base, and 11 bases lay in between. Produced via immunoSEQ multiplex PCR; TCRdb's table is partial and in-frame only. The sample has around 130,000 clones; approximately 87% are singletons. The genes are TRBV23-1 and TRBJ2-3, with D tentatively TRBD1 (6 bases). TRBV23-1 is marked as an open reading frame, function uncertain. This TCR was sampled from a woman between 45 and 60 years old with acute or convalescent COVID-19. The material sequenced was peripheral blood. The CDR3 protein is CASSHWTAGTDTQYF. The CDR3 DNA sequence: TGCGCCAGCAGTCACTGGACAGCGGGCACAGATACGCAGTATTTT.